Following are 25 T cell receptor beta chains from one sample sequenced in a study of cytomegalovirus exposure and HLA in healthy donors. Sequenced by immunoSEQ multiplex PCR; TCRdb stores in-frame clones only, minus some. This sample has 45,000 to 70,000 clones; under 95% occur once, and the top ten carry around 1%. Sequences were obtained from PBMCs. All receptors derive from a young man in good health and CMV-seronegative.

The chain recombines TRBV6-6 with TRBJ2-3; 8 bases are a match to TRBD2. V lost 0 bases, J lost 4 bases, and 3 bases stayed unmatched. The CDR3 has 15 amino acids. Germline V gene lookup returns CDR1 MNHNY and CDR2 SVGAGI (reference sequence). CDR3 DNA: TGTGCCAGCAGTTACTCTGGACTAGCAGCAGATACGCAGTATTTT. Protein product: CASSYSGLAADTQYF.

The gene calls are TRBV11-2 and TRBJ2-1; 10 positions match TRBD2. CDR3 length: 18 amino acids. Trimming took 0 bases from V and 7 from J; bases not matched to a gene: 12. Germline-derived CDR1 and CDR2 are SGHAT and FQNNGV. The CDR3 DNA is TGTGCCAGCAGCTTAGATTATGGGCTAGCGGGAGATTATAATGAGCAGTTCTTC. Protein product: CASSLDYGLAGDYNEQFF.

The CDR3 loop is CATRTVSYEQYF. CDR3 nucleotides: TGTGCCACACGAACAGTTTCCTACGAGCAGTACTTC. The gene calls are TRBV2 and TRBJ2-7; D uncertain. Between the trimmed V and J ends, which lost 10 bases and 1 base, there was a span of 11 bases. This CDR3 spans 12 amino acids. From germline, CDR1 is SNHLY and CDR2 FYNNEI.

This rearrangement joins TRBV10-1 to TRBJ2-7; 7 positions match TRBD2. Germline V gives CDR1 WNHNN, CDR2 SYGVQD (reference sequence). V shed 8 bases, J shed 10 bases, and the junction held 8 bases outside the gene matches. The CDR3 length is 11 residues. CDR3 DNA: TGCGCCAGCCCCCTGGGGGGGTTCCAGTACTTC. Translation: CASPLGGFQYF.

This clone was recorded a few times. The chain couples TRBV7-2 to TRBJ2-7; D is ambiguous. The germline CDR1 and CDR2 sequences are SGHTA and FQGNSA. Trimming left V 5 bases short and J 3 bases short, with 17 bases between. The CDR3 loop spans 15 amino acids. As DNA, the CDR3 is TGTGCCAGCAGCCCAATCCTGGGCACCGACTACGAGCAGTACTTC. Translating gives CASSPILGTDYEQYF.

This chain uses TRBV5-6 with TRBJ2-7, with D possibly matching TRBD1 (6 bases). This CDR3 comprises 12 residues. CDR1 and CDR2 from the germline V gene are SGHDT and YYEEEE. Trimming pared 4 bases from V and 4 bases from J, leaving 9 bases between. The CDR3 sequence: CASSQRGYEQYF. CDR3 DNA: TGTGCCAGCAGCCAGAGGGGGTACGAGCAGTACTTC.

The gene calls are TRBV6-6 and TRBJ1-1, with a weak D call TRBD1 (6 bases). The V gene's germline CDR1 is MNHNY and CDR2 SVGAGI (reference sequence). V was pared by 6 bases and J by 3 bases, with 11 bases between. There are 13 residues in the CDR3. CDR3 residues: CASSREGDTEAFF. CDR3 in DNA: TGTGCCAGCAGCCGGGAGGGGGACACTGAAGCTTTCTTT.

V gene TRBV10-3 combines with J gene TRBJ2-7, with D possibly TRBD1 on 6 matching bases. V gave up 7 bases and J gave up 5 bases, with 15 bases separating them. The CDR3 loop spans 13 amino acids. The germline gives CDR1 ENHRY, CDR2 SYGVKD. The CDR3 coding sequence is TGTGCCATCACTACAGGGCGAAGCGACGAGCAGTACTTC. It translates to CAITTGRSDEQYF.

This clone was detected once. The V call is TRBV19, the J call TRBJ1-2; TRBD1 matches at 8 bases. The CDR3 runs 14 residues. The germline V gene encodes CDR1 LNHDA and CDR2 SQIVND (reference sequence). Trimming took 4 bases from V and 7 from J; bases not matched to a gene: 8. This CDR3 is CASSNQGAWFGYTF. CDR3 sequence (DNA): TGTGCCAGTAGTAATCAGGGGGCTTGGTTTGGCTACACCTTC.

The rearrangement links TRBV7-2 to TRBJ2-1; D is possibly TRBD2 (5 bases). With 4 bases removed from V and 2 bases from J, the gap between germline ends came to 15 bases. CDR3 size: 16 residues. Germline-derived CDR1 and CDR2 are SGHTA and FQGNSA. The CDR3: CASSSTTRLTYNEQFF. The DNA for the CDR3 is TGTGCCAGCAGCTCGACAACTAGACTAACCTACAATGAGCAGTTCTTC.

This chain connects TRBV11-3 to TRBJ2-5; D is unresolved. Trimming removed 5 bases from V and 5 bases from J, with 6 bases in between. This CDR3 has 11 amino acids. From germline, CDR1 is SGHNT and CDR2 YENEEA. CDR3 protein: CASSPRETQYF. CDR3 DNA sequence: TGTGCCAGCAGCCCGCGGGAGACCCAGTACTTC.

The chain uses TRBV11-2 and TRBJ2-7; no firm D call. V lost 1 base and J 4 bases, leaving 5 bases between the germline ends. Germline V gene data show CDR1 as SGHAT and CDR2 as FQNNGV. The CDR3 is made up of 12 amino acids. The CDR3 spells CASSLGSYEQYF. CDR3 sequence (DNA): TGTGCCAGCAGCTTAGGCAGTTACGAGCAGTACTTC.

V gene TRBV29-1 combines with J gene TRBJ2-1; no clear D gene. The CDR3 length is 17 residues. V dropped 2 bases and J dropped 6 bases, with 23 bases sitting between them. Per germline, CDR1 SQVTM and CDR2 ANQGSEA. CDR3: CSVEFVVYNPVPNEQFF. DNA of the CDR3: TGCAGCGTTGAATTTGTGGTGTACAACCCTGTTCCCAATGAGCAGTTCTTC.

The chain combines TRBV6-6 with TRBJ2-7; TRBD1 matches 10 bases. Germline V gives CDR1 MNHNY, CDR2 SVGAGI (reference sequence). The V gene end was trimmed by 5 bases and the J gene end by 4 bases; junction bases not matched to a gene: 8. The CDR3 sequence is 15 residues long. The CDR3 DNA reads as TGTGCCAGCAGTCGACCGGGACAGGGGTCTTACGAGCAGTACTTC. It encodes CASSRPGQGSYEQYF.

The chain has TRBV9 and TRBJ2-7, with a possible D match to TRBD2 (5 bases). V lost 0 bases and J 0 bases, leaving 7 bases between the germline ends. The CDR3 has 14 residues. Germline assignment: CDR1 SGDLS and CDR2 YYNGEE. CDR3: CASSVGLASYEQYF. The DNA of the CDR3 is TGTGCCAGCAGCGTAGGGCTAGCCTCCTACGAGCAGTACTTC.

Notes on this clone: Likely a read error: the CDR3 ends without its conserved phenylalanine or tryptophan. It is unclear where the CDR3 begins or ends on the DNA, so no DNA is shown, and the CDR3 is as TCRdb lists it. The chain couples TRBV20-1 to TRBJ1-2. Termini included, the CDR3 measures 11 amino acids. From germline, CDR1 is DFQATT and CDR2 SNEGSKA (reference sequence). CDR3: CSARIGEEGLL.

This clone appeared a single time. This chain uses TRBV27 with TRBJ2-1; TRBD2 aligns across 14 bases. CDR1 and CDR2 (germline): MNHEY, SMNVEV (reference sequence). This CDR3 has 16 amino acids. J lost 7 bases, V lost 5 bases, and 7 bases had no gene match. DNA for the CDR3: TGTGCCAGCAGTCTGATCGGGACTAGCGGGAGTAATGAGCAGTTCTTC. Translating gives CASSLIGTSGSNEQFF.

The chain has TRBV29-1 and TRBJ1-1; TRBD1 aligns across 7 bases. The length of the CDR3 is 18 residues. Germline CDR1 is SQVTM and CDR2 is ANQGSEA. V shed 6 bases, J shed 3 bases, and the junction held 22 bases outside the gene matches. CDR3 residues: CSVANITGVGLSDTEAFF. For the CDR3, the DNA is TGCAGCGTCGCAAATATAACAGGGGTCGGGTTGTCAGACACTGAAGCTTTCTTT.

The chain carries TRBV7-9 and TRBJ2-7; D call uncertain. The germline V gene encodes CDR1 SEHNR and CDR2 FQNEAQ (reference sequence). V was trimmed by 2 bases and J by 3 bases, leaving 8 bases between them. The CDR3 sequence is 13 residues long. The CDR3 DNA follows: TGTGCCAGCAGCTTAAAAGCCTACTACGAGCAGTACTTC. Its protein product is CASSLKAYYEQYF.

The chain is built from TRBV11-2 and TRBJ2-5; D is unresolved. Deletions cut 1 base from V and 2 bases from J, with 14 bases between. This CDR3 is 16 amino acids long. Germline V gene lookup returns CDR1 SGHAT and CDR2 FQNNGV. The CDR3 DNA sequence: TGTGCCAGCAGCTTAGGTCAGGCAGAGATTCAAGAGACCCAGTACTTC. Encoded protein: CASSLGQAEIQETQYF.

This clone was seen a handful of times. The chain uses TRBV7-3 and TRBJ2-5, with 9 bases fitting TRBD1. The CDR3 covers 15 residues. Germline V lookup: CDR1 SGHTA, CDR2 FQGTGA. The J segment lost 5 bases and the V segment lost 5 bases, leaving 9 bases of the junction unmatched. This CDR3 reads CASSTGTGFRETQYF. As DNA, the CDR3 is TGTGCCAGCAGCACCGGGACAGGGTTTAGGGAGACCCAGTACTTC.

This clone was seen a few times. The chain's CDR3 is CATSPGYNQPQHF. Here the CDR3 DNA reads TGTGCCACCAGCCCAGGGTACAATCAGCCCCAGCATTTT. The chain couples TRBV15 to TRBJ1-5; D is perhaps TRBD1 (5 bases). In germline, CDR1 is LNHNV, CDR2 YYDKDF (reference sequence). With 5 bases removed from V and 3 bases from J, the gap between germline ends came to 8 bases. The CDR3 covers 13 residues.

The chain uses TRBV2 and TRBJ2-1, with D maybe TRBD1 (5 bases). Between the trimmed V and J ends, which lost 7 bases and 0 bases, there was a span of 10 bases. CDR1 and CDR2 (germline): SNHLY, FYNNEI. The CDR3 is 14 amino acids. CDR3 region: CASMGDSSYNEQFF. The CDR3 DNA follows: TGTGCCAGCATGGGCGACAGCTCCTACAATGAGCAGTTCTTC.

The chain uses TRBV28 and TRBJ2-6, with no clear D. V was cut by 7 bases and J by 0 bases, with 10 bases left in between. Per germline, CDR1 MDHEN and CDR2 SYDVKM. This CDR3 region has 15 residues. CDR3 loop: CASKRTYSGANVLTF. The CDR3 coding sequence is TGTGCCAGCAAACGAACTTACTCTGGGGCCAACGTCCTGACTTTC.

The J gene is TRBJ2-4, the V gene TRBV28, with TRBD1 as a possible D gene (6 bases). Germline CDR1 and CDR2: MDHEN and SYDVKM. V lost 6 bases and J 13 bases, leaving 16 bases between the germline ends. The CDR3 extends over 12 amino acids. The CDR3 region is CASSRTGNAQYF. The CDR3 DNA reads as TGTGCCAGCAGCCGTACAGGGAATGCGCAGTACTTC. Complete variable domain (other parts from reference TRBV28 and TRBJ2-4): DVKVTQSSRYLVKRTGEKVFLECVQDMDHENMFWYRQDPGLGLRLIYFSYDVKMKEKGDIPEGYSVSREKKERFSLILESASTNQTSMYLCASSRTGNAQYFGAGTRLSVL.